These 15 T cell receptor beta chains came from one sample sequenced in a study of shared clonotypes between healthy human individuals. Profiling relied on immunoSEQ multiplex PCR, and the TCRdb table lists in-frame clones only, not all of them. The sample has 2 million to 2.5 million clones, approximately 93% seen once. Specimen: naive CD4+ T cells from PBMCs. The sample's subset: CD45RA+ positively selected. Receptor source: a man in his late teens or twenties in good health. Some clones in this sample may be carry-over from other donors' samples.

The rearrangement links TRBV9 to TRBJ2-5; no definite D call. Germline-derived CDR1 and CDR2 are SGDLS and YYNGEE. The CDR3 runs to 15 residues. Deletions cut 3 bases from V and 1 base from J, with 13 bases between. CDR3 coding DNA: TGTGCCAGCAGCGCAGGTGTAGGCCCCCAAGAGACCCAGTACTTC. It yields the protein CASSAGVGPQETQYF.

The CDR3 DNA reads TGTGCCAGCAGCCCCCGGACAGCCTACGAGCAGTACTTC. Translation gives CASSPRTAYEQYF. This chain connects TRBV7-6 to TRBJ2-7; D might be TRBD1 (6 bases). CDR1 and CDR2 (germline): SGHVS, FNYEAQ. The CDR3 is 13 amino acids. Trimming stripped 5 bases from V and 2 bases from J, with 10 bases between.

This clone was found a few times. This chain connects TRBV5-1 to TRBJ1-2; D might be TRBD1 (6 bases). CDR3 length: 13 amino acids. Trimming pared 4 bases from V and 4 bases from J, leaving 11 bases between. Germline V gene data show CDR1 as SGHRS and CDR2 as YFSETQ. The CDR3 sequence is CASSLDSFYGYTF. DNA for the CDR3: TGCGCCAGCAGCCTGGACAGTTTCTATGGCTACACCTTC. The whole variable domain, filled in from reference TRBV5-1 and TRBJ1-2, reads KAGVTQTPRYLIKTRGQQVTLSCSPISGHRSVSWYQQTPGQGLQFLFEYFSETQRNKGNFPGRFSGRQFSNSRSEMNVSTLELGDSALYLCASSLDSFYGYTFGSGTRLTVV.

This chain links TRBV6-1 with TRBJ2-5; either TRBD1 or TRBD2 may supply D (5 bases each). Per the germline V gene, CDR1 is MNHNS and CDR2 is SASEGT. V dropped 0 bases and J dropped 7 bases, with 24 bases sitting between them. There are 18 residues in the CDR3. The CDR3 reads CASSEAFPQRQGGGTQYF. As DNA, the CDR3 is TGTGCCAGCAGTGAAGCGTTTCCGCAGCGGCAGGGTGGTGGGACCCAGTACTTC.

A single count supports this clone. The chain carries TRBV10-3 and TRBJ1-1; D ambiguous. CDR1 is ENHRY, CDR2 SYGVKD, per germline. This CDR3 comprises 13 residues. The V end lost 0 bases, the J end lost 3 bases, and 5 bases lay between the germline ends. The CDR3 is CAISESQYTEAFF. The CDR3 DNA sequence: TGTGCCATCAGTGAGTCTCAATACACTGAAGCTTTCTTT.

A remark on this clone: Other DNA variants within this sample encode the same CDR3. The genes are TRBV7-2 and TRBJ2-3; D call uncertain. Trimming stripped 3 bases from V and 6 bases from J, with 10 bases between. This CDR3 has 13 amino acids. In germline, CDR1 is SGHTA, CDR2 FQGNSA. In DNA, the CDR3 is TGTGCCAGCAGCTTTACCCGAGCGGATACGCAGTATTTT. This codes for CASSFTRADTQYF.

The chain couples TRBV18 to TRBJ2-2; 8 nucleotides line up with TRBD1. Germline assignment: CDR1 KGHSH and CDR2 LQKENI. This CDR3 has 15 residues. V was pared by 6 bases and J by 7 bases, with 10 bases of the junction left unmatched. The CDR3 loop is CASSPGQGPNGELFF. The CDR3 nucleotides read TGTGCCAGCTCGCCCGGACAGGGTCCAAACGGGGAGCTGTTTTTT.

The chain joins TRBV27 to TRBJ2-7, with D possibly TRBD1 on 6 matching bases. CDR3 length: 14 amino acids. In germline, CDR1 is MNHEY, CDR2 SMNVEV (reference sequence). With 1 base removed from V and 3 bases from J, the gap between germline ends came to 10 bases. The CDR3 bases are TGTGCCAGCAGTTTATTATCAGGGGTCTACGAGCAGTACTTC. It codes for CASSLLSGVYEQYF.

This sequence joins TRBV2 and TRBJ2-7; unclear D gene. Germline lookup yields CDR1 SNHLY and CDR2 FYNNEI. The CDR3 sequence is 11 residues long. The V gene lost 6 bases and the J gene lost 2 bases, with 5 bases spanning the gap. The CDR3 bases are TGTGCCAGCAGAACAACCTACGAGCAGTACTTC. This translates into CASRTTYEQYF.

The J gene is TRBJ1-3, the V gene TRBV5-1; a weak D match, TRBD1 (6 bases). With 3 bases removed from V and 4 bases from J, the gap between germline ends came to 14 bases. The CDR3 is 15 amino acids. Germline CDR1 reads SGHRS; CDR2 reads YFSETQ. The CDR3 DNA sequence: TGCGCCAGCAGCTCCACAGGGTACTCCGGAAACACCATATATTTT. Translation gives CASSSTGYSGNTIYF.

The V and J genes are TRBV9 and TRBJ2-7; D remains ambiguous. CDR1 and CDR2 from the germline V gene are SGDLS and YYNGEE. This CDR3 spans 15 amino acids. V was cut by 0 bases and J by 1 base, with 11 bases left in between. The CDR3 nucleotides read TGTGCCAGCAGCGTAGACTCGGTTCCATCCTACGAGCAGTACTTC. This translates into CASSVDSVPSYEQYF. The full variable domain, with the rest looked up from reference TRBV9 and TRBJ2-7, is DSGVTQTPKHLITATGQRVTLRCSPRSGDLSVYWYQQSLDQGLQFLIQYYNGEERAKGNILERFSAQQFPDLHSELNLSSLELGDSALYFCASSVDSVPSYEQYFGPGTRLTVT.

The genes are TRBV18 and TRBJ1-3, with D uncertain. Germline assignment: CDR1 KGHSH and CDR2 LQKENI. Trimming took 3 bases from V and 2 from J, leaving 14 bases between them. CDR3 length: 16 residues. The CDR3 protein is CASSPETFATGNTIYF. The CDR3 DNA reads as TGTGCCAGCTCACCGGAAACCTTCGCGACTGGAAACACCATATATTTT. The variable domain in full, completed from reference TRBV18 and TRBJ1-3, reads NAGVMQNPRHLVRRRGQEARLRCSPMKGHSHVYWYRQLPEEGLKFMVYLQKENIIDESGMPKERFSAEFPKEGPSILRIQQVVRGDSAAYFCASSPETFATGNTIYFGEGSWLTVV.

This clone was observed a single time. V is TRBV5-1 and J is TRBJ2-2; D gene ambiguous. Germline V gene sequence: CDR1 SGHRS, CDR2 YFSETQ. The length of the CDR3 is 14 residues. The V end was cut by 4 bases, the J end by 0 bases, with 7 bases between. In nucleotides, the CDR3 is TGCGCCAGCAGCCAAACAACGAACACCGGGGAGCTGTTTTTT. This sequence encodes CASSQTTNTGELFF. The variable domain in full, completed from reference TRBV5-1 and TRBJ2-2, reads KAGVTQTPRYLIKTRGQQVTLSCSPISGHRSVSWYQQTPGQGLQFLFEYFSETQRNKGNFPGRFSGRQFSNSRSEMNVSTLELGDSALYLCASSQTTNTGELFFGEGSRLTVL.

There are a few counts of this clone. Other nucleotide sequences in the sample specify the same CDR3. This chain uses TRBV19 with TRBJ1-1; D ambiguous. The CDR3 has 11 residues. The V end was cut by 6 bases, the J end by 3 bases, with 5 bases between. CDR1 LNHDA and CDR2 SQIVND come from the germline V gene (reference sequence). The CDR3 spells CASSTYTEAFF. The CDR3 coding sequence is TGTGCCAGTAGCACTTACACTGAAGCTTTCTTT.

The chain couples TRBV4-2 to TRBJ2-5, with D possibly being TRBD1 (6 bases). Germline V CDR1 and CDR2: LGHNA, YNFKEQ. The CDR3 covers 15 residues. V was clipped by 0 bases and J by 4 bases, with 12 bases between them. The CDR3 spells CASSQDWLQGETQYF. In DNA form, the CDR3 reads TGTGCCAGCAGCCAAGATTGGTTACAGGGAGAGACCCAGTACTTC.